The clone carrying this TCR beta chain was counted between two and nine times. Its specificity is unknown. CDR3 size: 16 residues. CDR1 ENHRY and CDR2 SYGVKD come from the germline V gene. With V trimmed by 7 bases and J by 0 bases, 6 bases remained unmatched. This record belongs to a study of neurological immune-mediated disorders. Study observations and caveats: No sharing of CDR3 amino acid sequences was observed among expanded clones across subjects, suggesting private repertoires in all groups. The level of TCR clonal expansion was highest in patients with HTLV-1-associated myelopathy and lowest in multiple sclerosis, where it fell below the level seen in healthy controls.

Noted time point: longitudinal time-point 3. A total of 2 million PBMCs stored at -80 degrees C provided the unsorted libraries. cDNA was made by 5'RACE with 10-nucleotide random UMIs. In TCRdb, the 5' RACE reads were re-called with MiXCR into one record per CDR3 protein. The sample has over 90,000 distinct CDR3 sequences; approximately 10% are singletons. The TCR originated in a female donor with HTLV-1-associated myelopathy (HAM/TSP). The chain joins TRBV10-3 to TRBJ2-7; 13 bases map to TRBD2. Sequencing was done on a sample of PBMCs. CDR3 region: CAITGTSGANSYEQYF. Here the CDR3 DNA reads TGTGCCATCACCGGGACTAGCGGGGCTAACTCCTACGAGCAGTACTTC.